These 25 T cell receptor beta chains share one sample of origin, sequenced in a study of blood T cell repertoires in COVID-19. Only in-frame clones appear in the TCRdb table, and some are missing; sequencing was by immunoSEQ multiplex PCR. The data show nearly 350,000 clones, approximately 91% seen once. The sample comprised peripheral blood. Receptor source: a woman aged 70 to 79 with COVID-19, enrolled during active disease.

The chain links TRBV29-1 to TRBJ1-5, with a weak D call TRBD1 (6 bases). Trimming took off 6 bases at V and 4 bases at J, with 16 bases between the two ends. Germline V CDR1 and CDR2: SQVTM, ANQGSEA. This CDR3 is 14 amino acids long. As DNA, the CDR3 is TGCAGCGTGGTTACCGGGACACCGAATCAGCCCCAGCATTTT. It translates to CSVVTGTPNQPQHF.

This chain uses TRBV30 with TRBJ1-2; a weak D match, TRBD1 (5 bases). V shed 2 bases and J shed 4 bases, with 14 bases lying between them. CDR3 length equals 14 residues. Germline-derived CDR1 and CDR2 are GTSNPN and SVGIG (reference sequence). Here the CDR3 reads CAWSPGGRVYGYTF. In nucleotides, the CDR3 is TGTGCCTGGAGTCCGGGAGGCAGGGTCTATGGCTACACCTTC.

The V and J genes are TRBV9 and TRBJ2-7, with TRBD2 identical over 7 bases. The CDR3 runs to 15 residues. CDR1 is SGDLS and CDR2 is YYNGEE in the germline V gene. After removal of 4 bases from V and 4 bases from J, the junction contained 11 bases not matched to a gene. CDR3 nucleotides: TGTGCCAGCAGCCAAATGCCCGGGGGGTATTACGAGCAGTACTTC. Its translation: CASSQMPGGYYEQYF. Combining the CDR3 with reference TRBV9 and TRBJ2-7 gives the whole variable domain DSGVTQTPKHLITATGQRVTLRCSPRSGDLSVYWYQQSLDQGLQFLIQYYNGEERAKGNILERFSAQQFPDLHSELNLSSLELGDSALYFCASSQMPGGYYEQYFGPGTRLTVT.

The table lists this clone with a count of one. CDR3 sequence: CASSSDSYGYTF. CDR3 in DNA: TGTGCCAGCAGTTCGGACAGCTATGGCTACACCTTC. The chain is built from TRBV27 and TRBJ1-2; tentative D call: TRBD1 (6 bases). CDR1 MNHEY and CDR2 SMNVEV come from the germline V gene (reference sequence). There are 12 residues in the CDR3. Trimming stripped 4 bases from V and 4 bases from J, with 7 bases between.

The chain links TRBV6-5 to TRBJ1-1; TRBD1 matches 8 bases. Germline trimming cut 8 bases from V and 4 bases from J; bases unmatched to any gene: 6. Germline loops: CDR1 MNHEY, CDR2 SVGAGI. This CDR3 is built from 13 residues. The DNA for the CDR3 is TGTGCCAGCGGGGGACAGGCCGGCACTGAAGCTTTCTTT. Amino acids: CASGGQAGTEAFF.

CDR3 in amino acids: CASSSGTGFYEQYF. Written as DNA, the CDR3 is TGCGCCAGCAGCTCCGGGACAGGGTTCTACGAGCAGTACTTC. V and J are TRBV5-1 and TRBJ2-7; 9 nucleotides align to TRBD1. V lost 3 bases and J lost 3; bases outside the gene matches: 4. This CDR3 comprises 14 residues. CDR1 SGHRS and CDR2 YFSETQ come from the germline V gene.

The chain uses TRBV5-1 and TRBJ2-1; TRBD2 is a possible D gene (5 bases). CDR3 size: 17 residues. Germline V lookup: CDR1 SGHRS, CDR2 YFSETQ. Trimming cost V 0 bases and J 2 bases, with 15 bases left between them. CDR3 nucleotide sequence: TGCGCCAGCAGCTTGGCCCTGGACTCTTCCCCCTACAATGAGCAGTTCTTC. It specifies CASSLALDSSPYNEQFF.

The chain has TRBV12-5 and TRBJ2-7, with D tentatively TRBD2 (5 bases). The CDR3 runs 15 residues. Between the trimmed V and J ends, which lost 5 bases and 2 bases, there was a span of 16 bases. CDR1 and CDR2 from the germline V gene are LGHNT and FRNRAP. The CDR3 bases are TGTGCTAGTGGTCTATACCCGGGATCCACCTACGAGCAGTACTTC. Protein sequence: CASGLYPGSTYEQYF.

The V call is TRBV27, the J call TRBJ1-1; 7 bases align to TRBD1. The CDR3 extends over 16 amino acids. Germline-derived CDR1 and CDR2 are MNHEY and SMNVEV (reference sequence). V lost 7 bases, J lost 1 base, and 12 bases stayed unmatched. CDR3 amino acids: CASNFRPGQSNTEAFF. DNA for the CDR3: TGTGCCAGCAACTTTCGCCCGGGACAGTCGAACACTGAAGCTTTCTTT.

The chain employs TRBV5-8 and TRBJ2-2, with 7 positions matching TRBD2. V lost 4 bases to trimming and J lost 5 bases; unmatched junction nucleotides: 8. This CDR3 spans 15 amino acids. CDR1 is SGHTS and CDR2 is YDEGEE in the germline V gene. In nucleotides, the CDR3 is TGTGCCAGCAGCCTCGGGGAGGGGAGGACCGGGGAGCTGTTTTTT. This translates into CASSLGEGRTGELFF. The entire variable domain, with the rest obtained from reference TRBV5-8 and TRBJ2-2, is as follows: EAGVTQSPTHLIKTRGQQATLRCSPISGHTSVYWYQQALGLGLQFLLWYDEGEERNRGNFPPRFSGRQFPNYSSELNVNALELEDSALYLCASSLGEGRTGELFFGEGSRLTVL.

The rearrangement uses TRBV4-2 and TRBJ1-6; D gene unclear. CDR3 length: 15 amino acids. Trimming removed 0 bases at V and 5 bases at J, with 8 bases between. Germline V CDR1 and CDR2: LGHNA, YNFKEQ. The CDR3 coding sequence is TGTGCCAGCAGCCAAGATCTGTCCGATAATTCACCCCTCCACTTT. As protein: CASSQDLSDNSPLHF.

This chain uses TRBV11-2 with TRBJ1-2; possible D gene TRBD1, 5 bases. Trimming removed 2 bases from V and 4 bases from J, with 11 bases in between. Germline-derived CDR1 and CDR2 are SGHAT and FQNNGV. The CDR3 has 14 residues. The CDR3 protein is CASSLSDIGYGYTF. CDR3 sequence (DNA): TGTGCCAGCAGCTTATCGGACATAGGCTATGGCTACACCTTC.

As concerns this clone: An end of the junction differs from the germline gene, which may be a read error. The J gene is TRBJ1-4, the V gene TRBV23-1, with a weak D call TRBD1 (6 bases). TRBV23-1 is filed as an ORF, its function uncertain. The CDR3 has 17 residues. CDR3 DNA: TGCGCCAGCAGTCAATCGGTTCAGGGGATGTTTAATGTAAAACTGTTTTTT. Its translation: CASSQSVQGMFNVKLFF.

The chain employs TRBV28 and TRBJ2-7; 11 nucleotides agree with TRBD1. V shed 6 bases, J shed 6 bases, and the junction held 7 bases outside the gene matches. Per germline, CDR1 MDHEN and CDR2 SYDVKM. This CDR3 spans 14 amino acids. The CDR3: CASSRGQGVAEQYF. The CDR3 region has the DNA TGTGCCAGCAGCCGGGGACAGGGGGTGGCCGAGCAGTACTTC.

The chain is built from TRBV28 and TRBJ1-1; 11 nucleotides align to TRBD1. Germline V gives CDR1 MDHEN, CDR2 SYDVKM. The CDR3 consists of 15 residues. V shed 5 bases and J 1 base; nucleotides not matched to a gene: 3. The DNA for the CDR3 is TGTGCCAGCAGTGTGGGACAGGGGGGGAACACTGAAGCTTTCTTT. Translation: CASSVGQGGNTEAFF.

The V call is TRBV3-1 (or the pseudogene TRBV3-2), the J call TRBJ1-4, with D unclear. The CDR3 is 15 residues long. The V and J ends lost 1 base and 8 bases respectively, with 14 bases between them. Germline loops: CDR1 LGHDT, CDR2 YNNKEL (reference sequence). The CDR3 here is CASSQGTPMEEKLFF. The DNA for the CDR3 is TGTGCCAGCAGCCAAGGGACTCCGATGGAAGAAAAACTGTTTTTT.

The chain links TRBV30 to TRBJ1-4, with TRBD1 matching over 7 bases. Germline values: CDR1 GTSNPN, CDR2 SVGIG (reference sequence). V dropped 8 bases and J dropped 7; count of bases not matched to a gene: 13. The CDR3 length is 14 residues. CDR3 DNA: TGTGCCGGAGAGAGAGACAGGGCGGGTGAAAAACTGTTTTTT. Encoded protein: CAGERDRAGEKLFF.

The genes are TRBV5-4 and TRBJ1-4, with 7 bases lining up with TRBD1. Losses at the gene ends were 4 bases for V and 3 bases for J; bases not matched to a gene: 3. Germline-derived CDR1 and CDR2 are SGHNT and YYREEE (reference sequence). CDR3 length equals 14 residues. The CDR3: CASSRDRSNEKLFF. CDR3 in DNA: TGTGCCAGCAGCCGGGACAGATCTAATGAAAAACTGTTTTTT.

This rearrangement joins TRBV5-1 to TRBJ2-4; a weak D match, TRBD1 (6 bases). Per the germline V gene, CDR1 is SGHRS and CDR2 is YFSETQ. Trimming removed 2 bases at V and 2 bases at J, with 8 bases between. CDR3 length: 14 amino acids. The CDR3 sequence is CASSFRGTKNIQYF. The CDR3 coding sequence is TGCGCCAGCAGCTTCAGGGGAACCAAAAACATTCAGTACTTC.

The V gene is TRBV4-1, the J gene TRBJ2-1; 13 positions agree with TRBD2. With 6 bases clipped from V and 2 bases from J, the junction kept 4 bases outside the gene matches. In germline, CDR1 is MGHRA, CDR2 YSYEKL. The CDR3 spans 16 residues. CDR3 bases: TGCGCCAGCAGACTAGCGGGGGGGGATCCCTACAATGAGCAGTTCTTC. Translation gives CASRLAGGDPYNEQFF.

This rearrangement joins TRBV7-9 to TRBJ2-7; TRBD1 matches 12 bases. With V trimmed by 5 bases and J by 6 bases, 8 bases remained unmatched. CDR3 length: 15 amino acids. Germline CDR1 and CDR2: SEHNR and FQNEAQ (reference sequence). The CDR3 spells CASSHGTGGLGEQYF. The DNA for the CDR3 is TGTGCCAGCAGCCACGGGACAGGGGGCTTAGGCGAGCAGTACTTC.

V is TRBV28 and J is TRBJ2-1; no clear D. Trimming stripped 2 bases from V and 4 bases from J, with 6 bases between. Germline V gene lookup returns CDR1 MDHEN and CDR2 SYDVKM. This CDR3 region has 13 residues. The CDR3 DNA is TGTGCCAGCAGTTTAACCAGGTACAATGAGCAGTTCTTC. Encoded protein: CASSLTRYNEQFF.

The genes are TRBV29-1 and TRBJ2-5; D might be TRBD2 (5 bases). V was shortened by 6 bases and J by 2 bases, with 10 bases between the two germline ends. The CDR3 contains 12 residues. CDR1 and CDR2 (germline): SQVTM, ANQGSEA. CDR3 residues: CSVRTGQETQYF. CDR3 sequence (DNA): TGCAGCGTCCGGACGGGACAAGAGACCCAGTACTTC.

This clone appeared once. The chain combines TRBV10-3 with TRBJ1-3; no reliable D call. Germline V gene data show CDR1 as ENHRY and CDR2 as SYGVKD. Between the trimmed V and J ends, which lost 3 bases and 6 bases, there was a span of 9 bases. The CDR3 loop spans 13 amino acids. The CDR3: CAISDPRENTIYF. In DNA form, the CDR3 reads TGTGCCATCAGTGACCCGCGGGAAAACACCATATATTTT.

The rearrangement links TRBV24-1 to TRBJ2-7, with D maybe TRBD1 (6 bases). Germline V gives CDR1 KGHDR, CDR2 SFDVKD. The CDR3 is made up of 11 amino acids. The ends were cut back, 8 bases at V and 5 bases at J, with 9 bases in the middle. CDR3 in amino acids: CATKQGDEQYF. CDR3 sequence (DNA): TGTGCCACCAAACAGGGAGACGAGCAGTACTTC.